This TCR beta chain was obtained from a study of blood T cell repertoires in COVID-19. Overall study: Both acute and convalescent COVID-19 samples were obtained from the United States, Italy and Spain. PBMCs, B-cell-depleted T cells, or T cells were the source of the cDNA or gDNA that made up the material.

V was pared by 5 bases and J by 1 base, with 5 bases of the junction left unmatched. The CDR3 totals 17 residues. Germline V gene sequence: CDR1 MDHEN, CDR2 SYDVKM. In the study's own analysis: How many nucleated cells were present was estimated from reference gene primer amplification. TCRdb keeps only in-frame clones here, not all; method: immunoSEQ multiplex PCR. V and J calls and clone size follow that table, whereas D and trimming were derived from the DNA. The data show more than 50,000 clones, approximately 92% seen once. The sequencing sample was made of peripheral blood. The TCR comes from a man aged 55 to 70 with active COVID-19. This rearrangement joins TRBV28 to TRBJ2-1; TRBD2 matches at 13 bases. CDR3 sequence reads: CASSDPGLAGSYNEQFF. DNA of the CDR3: TGTGCCAGCAGTGATCCGGGACTAGCGGGGTCCTACAATGAGCAGTTCTTC.